This TCR beta chain comes out of a study of early T cells in non-severe SARS-CoV-2 infection. Study in general: The sequenced material was bulk RNA from unsorted whole blood, and its chains were unpaired.

Individually, cDNA molecules had unique molecular identifiers attached to them. One entry per CDR3 protein, called by TCRdb with MiXCR from the 5' RACE reads. The table shows under 90,000 distinct CDR3 sequences, with approximately 13% occurring only once. What was sequenced was whole blood. The TCR sequence derives from an adult who was a healthcare worker with PCR-confirmed SARS-CoV-2 infection or an uninfected control (not recorded which).

The CDR3 bases are TGTGCCAGCAGTGTGTCAAGAACCGGGGAGCTGTTTTTT. Amino acid sequence: CASSVSRTGELFF. This chain uses TRBV2 with TRBJ2-2; no reliable D call. Germline V gene data show CDR1 as SNHLY and CDR2 as FYNNEI. Trimming stripped 4 bases from V and 5 bases from J, with 8 bases between. This CDR3 has 13 residues.